A selection of T cell receptor beta chains follows, all from one sample in a study of blood T cell repertoires in COVID-19. TCRdb's copy holds only in-frame clones and misses some; the assay was immunoSEQ multiplex PCR. Here the sample spans 400,000 to 450,000 clones, 70% to 90% being singletons. Input material: peripheral blood. The receptors shown here come from a woman in her forties or fifties with COVID-19, enrolled during active disease. Each CDR3 is given with its conserved first and last residue. D genes are given only for firm matches. Only some rows state a clone size, as once, few, many or a class for expanded clones.

d_call,v_call,j_call,clone_size,cdr3_nt,cdr3_aa
NA,TRBV27,TRBJ2-5,NA,TGTGCCACCCAACTAGGAACTTCAAGAGAGACCCAGTACTTC,CATQLGTSRETQYF
NA,TRBV6-5,TRBJ2-2,NA,TGTGCCAGCGTCACAGGGCTCGGGGAGCTGTTTTTT,CASVTGLGELFF
NA,TRBV5-1,TRBJ2-3,NA,TGCGCCAGCAGCTTTGGGCTCGTGAGCACAGATACGCAGTATTTT,CASSFGLVSTDTQYF
NA,TRBV10-3,TRBJ1-2,NA,TGTGCCATCAGTCTGAGTCTATATGAAAACTATGGCTACACCTTC,CAISLSLYENYGYTF
NA,TRBV14,TRBJ1-2,NA,TGTGCCAGCAGCCAAGTAAACTCGTACTATGGCTACACCTTC,CASSQVNSYYGYTF
TRBD1,TRBV7-9,TRBJ1-3,NA,TGTGCCAGCAGCCCTGGGACAGTCGGAAACACCATATATTTT,CASSPGTVGNTIYF
NA,TRBV10-3,TRBJ1-1,NA,TGTGCCATCAGGACAGAGGGAGGGGACACTGAAGCTTTCTTT,CAIRTEGGDTEAFF
NA,TRBV29-1,TRBJ2-7,many,TGCAGCGTGTTAACAGGGGAGCAGTACTTC,CSVLTGEQYF
TRBD1,TRBV2,TRBJ1-5,NA,TGTGCCAGCAGCGCGGACAGGGGGATGGGACAGCCCCAGCATTTT,CASSADRGMGQPQHF
NA,TRBV18,TRBJ1-5,once,TGTGCCAGCTCACCAACCAGGGCGGATAATCAGCCCCAGCATTTT,CASSPTRADNQPQHF
NA,TRBV6-1,TRBJ1-2,few,TGTGCCAGCAGTGAAGCTGAGGGAAGCTACACCTTC,CASSEAEGSYTF
TRBD1,TRBV19,TRBJ1-1,NA,TGTGCCAGTACCCCGGGGGACAGGGGAAACACTGAAGCTTTCTTT,CASTPGDRGNTEAFF
TRBD2,TRBV19,TRBJ2-3,NA,TGTGCCAGTAGTAGTCTAGCGGGCACAGATACGCAGTATTTT,CASSSLAGTDTQYF
TRBD1,TRBV5-1,TRBJ2-3,NA,TGCGCCAGCAGCTCGGGACAGGGGACAGATACGCAGTATTTT,CASSSGQGTDTQYF
NA,TRBV20-1,TRBJ1-1,NA,TGCAGTGGTAAGAGAAACACTGAAGCTTTCTTT,CSGKRNTEAFF
NA,TRBV25-1,TRBJ1-1,NA,TGTGCCAGCAATTCAGAGAACACTGAAGCTTTCTTT,CASNSENTEAFF
TRBD1,TRBV5-1,TRBJ1-1,NA,TGCGCCAGCAGTCACCGGGACAGGGGGAACATGAACACTGAAGCTTTCTTT,CASSHRDRGNMNTEAFF
NA,TRBV6-5,TRBJ1-4,NA,TGTGCCAGCAGCGAGGAGTCAACTAATGAAAAACTGTTTTTT,CASSEESTNEKLFF
NA,TRBV4-1,TRBJ2-3,NA,TGCGCCAGCAGCCTAGGATCGGGGGATACGCAGTATTTT,CASSLGSGDTQYF
NA,TRBV27,TRBJ1-2,once,TGTGCCAGCAACCCAACAGGGTTGACCCTCGGCTACACCTTC,CASNPTGLTLGYTF
NA,TRBV28,TRBJ2-1,NA,TGTGCCAGCAGAATTTTGGCTCCCGGAGGTTTCAATGAGCAGTTCTTC,CASRILAPGGFNEQFF
TRBD1,TRBV7-3,TRBJ1-6,NA,TGTGCCAGCAGCTTAAGGGGACAGGGGGCAGACTCACCCCTCCACTTT,CASSLRGQGADSPLHF
NA,TRBV12-3/TRBV12-4,TRBJ1-4,NA,TGTGCCAGCAGTTTCAGGGGTTGGGAAAAACTGTTTTTT,CASSFRGWEKLFF
TRBD2,TRBV2,TRBJ2-3,NA,TGTGCCAGCATCCGCGGGGGAACAGATACGCAGTATTTT,CASIRGGTDTQYF
TRBD2,TRBV4-2,TRBJ2-7,NA,TGTGCCAGCAGCCCCCGCTCCGGGACTAGTCCCTACGAGCAGTACTTC,CASSPRSGTSPYEQYF
NA,TRBV5-4,TRBJ1-6,NA,TGTGCCAGCAGCCCAAATGGACAGCAAAATAATTCACCCCTCCACTTT,CASSPNGQQNNSPLHF